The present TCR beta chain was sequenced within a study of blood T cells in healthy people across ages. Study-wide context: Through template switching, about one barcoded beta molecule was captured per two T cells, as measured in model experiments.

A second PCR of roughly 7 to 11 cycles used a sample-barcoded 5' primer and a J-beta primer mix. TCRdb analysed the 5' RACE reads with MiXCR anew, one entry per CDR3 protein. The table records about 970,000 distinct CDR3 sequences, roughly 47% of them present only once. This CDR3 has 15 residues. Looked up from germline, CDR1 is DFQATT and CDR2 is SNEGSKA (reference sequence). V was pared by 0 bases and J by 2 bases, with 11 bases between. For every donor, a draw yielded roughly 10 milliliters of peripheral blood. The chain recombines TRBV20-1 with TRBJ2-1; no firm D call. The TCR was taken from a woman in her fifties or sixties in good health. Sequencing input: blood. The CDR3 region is CSARDGSPAYNEQFF. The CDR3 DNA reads TGCAGTGCTAGAGATGGTAGTCCGGCCTACAATGAGCAGTTCTTC.